Here is one T cell receptor beta chain with its context. Its antigen is unknown. The record originates from a study of shared clonotypes between healthy human individuals. Study context: Two women and a few men aged 18 to 49 served as donors.

This table comes from immunoSEQ multiplex PCR, and its TCRdb copy is limited to in-frame clones, with some not included. There are approximately 2.3 million clones in the sample; just over 90% occur only once, and 0.39% lies in the top ten. The CDR3 runs to 13 residues. Germline V gene lookup returns CDR1 MDHEN and CDR2 SYDVKM. V lost 7 bases, J lost 3 bases, and 13 bases lay in between. Study outcomes and limitations: Naive subsets generally exceeded memory subsets in estimated richness.

Sequencing was carried out using naive CD4+ T cells from PBMCs. Subset reported: CD45RA+ positively selected. The chain uses TRBV28 and TRBJ2-7, with unresolved D. The receptor was isolated from a man aged 18 to 29 in good health. Some clones in this sample may be carry-over from other donors' samples. The CDR3 reads CASTLGHLYEQYF. The CDR3 DNA reads TGTGCCAGCACCCTGGGCCACCTCTACGAGCAGTACTTC.